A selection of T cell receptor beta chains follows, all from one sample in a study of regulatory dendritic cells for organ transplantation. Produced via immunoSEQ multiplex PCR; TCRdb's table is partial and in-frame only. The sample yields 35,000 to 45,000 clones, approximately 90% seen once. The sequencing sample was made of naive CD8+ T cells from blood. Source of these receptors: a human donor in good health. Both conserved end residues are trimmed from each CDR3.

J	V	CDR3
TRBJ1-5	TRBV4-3	ASSQERGQPQH
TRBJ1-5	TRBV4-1	ASSQDKGKYQPQH
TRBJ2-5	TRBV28	ASSIHRTSGTRRETQY
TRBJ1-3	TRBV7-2	ASSRGQGPWRNTIY
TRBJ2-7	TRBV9	ASSPRGSYEQY
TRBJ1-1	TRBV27	ASSPGGNTEAF
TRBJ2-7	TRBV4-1	ASSPGTGAYEQY
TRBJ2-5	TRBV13	ASSSDPEETQY
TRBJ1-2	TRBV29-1	SVEWADRGPTYGYT
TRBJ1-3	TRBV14	ASSPWEGLFNTIY
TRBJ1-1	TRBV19	ASSIFFSGLRAEAF
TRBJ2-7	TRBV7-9	ASSVGRQGVTGEQY
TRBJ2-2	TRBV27	ASPIRADTGELF
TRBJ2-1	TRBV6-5	ASSYSASGNEQF
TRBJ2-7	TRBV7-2	ATPSDRISYEQY
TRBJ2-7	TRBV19	ASSLLSGTELYEQY
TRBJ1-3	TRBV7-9	ATQGEQDGNTIY
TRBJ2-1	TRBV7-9	ASSPPSGGRHNEQF
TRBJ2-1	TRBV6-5	ASSGSISYNEQF
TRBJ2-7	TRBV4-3	ASSQDLHRVYEQY
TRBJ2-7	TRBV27	ASSIYPLGEQY
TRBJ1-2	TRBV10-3	AISDFPGENYGYT
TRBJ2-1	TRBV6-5	ASSPLAGGDNEQF
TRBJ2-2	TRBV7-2	ASSLATGTPNTGELF
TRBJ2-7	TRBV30	AWSLGGAYEQY
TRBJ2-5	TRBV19	ASSIRGPQETQY
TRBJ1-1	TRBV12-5	ASGLVLQPGTRDTEAF
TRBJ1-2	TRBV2	ASSIGINDIYGYT
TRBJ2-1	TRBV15	ATSRDDGSTNEQF
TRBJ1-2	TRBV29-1	SVNLGEQGRIDGYT
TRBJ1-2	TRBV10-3	AISERGYGYT
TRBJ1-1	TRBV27	ASSPTGLRVAF
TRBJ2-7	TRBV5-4	ASSQGNTLSYEQY
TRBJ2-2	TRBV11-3	ASSLGSGELF
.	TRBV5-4	ASSFSVDEQY
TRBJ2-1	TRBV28	ASSPGLAGGGDNEQF
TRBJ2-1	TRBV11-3	ASSDGTYNEQF
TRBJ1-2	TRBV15	ATSSPGTEIYGYT
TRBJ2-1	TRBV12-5	ASGWGGNEQF
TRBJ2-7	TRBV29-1	SVEKTGSSYEQY
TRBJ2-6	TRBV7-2	ASSLLPSGRASGANVLT
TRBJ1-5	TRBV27	ASSVRGGRSNQPQH
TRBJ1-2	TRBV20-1	SAVRGYGYT
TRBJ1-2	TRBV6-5	ASSYLNRGGYT
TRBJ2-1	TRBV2	ATRGRLGEQF
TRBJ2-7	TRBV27	ASSPGYEQY
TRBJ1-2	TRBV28	ASSLGMRGDYGYT
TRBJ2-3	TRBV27	ASSFSWGLVTDTQY
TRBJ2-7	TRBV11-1	ASSPTFGNEQY
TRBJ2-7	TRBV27	ASSLSAGAYEQY
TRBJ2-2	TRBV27	ASTQRRTAGTSGGSTGELF
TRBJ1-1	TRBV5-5	ASSPRGLRQDTEAF
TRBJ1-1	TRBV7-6	ASTQTGPWGTEAF
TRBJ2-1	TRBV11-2	ASSFDDFIGGAIGNEQF
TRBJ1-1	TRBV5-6	ASSKDPGNTEAF
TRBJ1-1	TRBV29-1	SVDPSGMNTEAF
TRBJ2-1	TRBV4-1	ASSTRTEYNEQF
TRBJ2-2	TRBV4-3	ASSQDRGTGELF
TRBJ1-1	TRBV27	ASSLTTGQNTEAF